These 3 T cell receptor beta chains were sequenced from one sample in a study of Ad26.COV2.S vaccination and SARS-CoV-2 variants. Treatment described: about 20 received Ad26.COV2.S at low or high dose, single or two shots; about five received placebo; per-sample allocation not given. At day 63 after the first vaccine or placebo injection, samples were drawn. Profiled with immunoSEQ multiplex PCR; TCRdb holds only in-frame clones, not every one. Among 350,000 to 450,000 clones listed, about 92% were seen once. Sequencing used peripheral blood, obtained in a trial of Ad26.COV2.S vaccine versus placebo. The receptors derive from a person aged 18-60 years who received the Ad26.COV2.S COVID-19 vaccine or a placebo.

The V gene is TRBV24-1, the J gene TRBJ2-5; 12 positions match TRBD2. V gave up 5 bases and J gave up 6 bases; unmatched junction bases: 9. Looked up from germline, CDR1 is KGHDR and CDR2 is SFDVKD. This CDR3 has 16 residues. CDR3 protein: CATSGQPTSGGKTQYF. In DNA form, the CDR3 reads TGTGCCACCAGTGGGCAACCGACTAGCGGGGGCAAGACCCAGTACTTC.

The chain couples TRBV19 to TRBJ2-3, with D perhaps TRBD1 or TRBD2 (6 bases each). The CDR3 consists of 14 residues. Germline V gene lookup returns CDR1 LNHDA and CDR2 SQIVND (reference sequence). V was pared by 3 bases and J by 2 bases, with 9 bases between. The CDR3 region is CASSIGGHTDTQYF. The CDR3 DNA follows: TGTGCCAGTAGTATCGGGGGACACACAGATACGCAGTATTTT.

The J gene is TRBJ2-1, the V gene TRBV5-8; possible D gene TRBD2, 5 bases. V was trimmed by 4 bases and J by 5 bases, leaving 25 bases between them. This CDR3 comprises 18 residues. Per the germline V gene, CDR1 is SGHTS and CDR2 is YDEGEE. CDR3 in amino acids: CASSLIILRVMGNNEQFF. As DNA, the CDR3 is TGTGCCAGCAGCCTGATCATTTTGCGGGTCATGGGAAACAATGAGCAGTTCTTC.